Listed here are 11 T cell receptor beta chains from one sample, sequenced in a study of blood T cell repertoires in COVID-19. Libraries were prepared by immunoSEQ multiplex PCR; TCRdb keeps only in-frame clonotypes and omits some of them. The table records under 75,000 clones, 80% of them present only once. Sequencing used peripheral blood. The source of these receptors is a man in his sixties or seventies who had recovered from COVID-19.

The CDR3 DNA sequence: TGTGCCAGCAGCCCCCAGGGGGAACAGGGACCGTACTTC. This encodes CASSPQGEQGPYF. The V call is TRBV9, the J call TRBJ2-7, with 7 bases fitting TRBD1. This CDR3 spans 13 amino acids. With V trimmed by 4 bases and J by 12 bases, 13 bases remained unmatched. The V gene's germline CDR1 is SGDLS and CDR2 YYNGEE.

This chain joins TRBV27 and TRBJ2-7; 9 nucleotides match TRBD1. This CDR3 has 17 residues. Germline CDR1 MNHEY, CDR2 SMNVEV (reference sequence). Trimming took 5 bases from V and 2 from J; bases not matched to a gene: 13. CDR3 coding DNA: TGTGCCAGCAGTCGCAATCCCCCGGACAGGGGTCCCTACGAGCAGTACTTC. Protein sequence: CASSRNPPDRGPYEQYF.

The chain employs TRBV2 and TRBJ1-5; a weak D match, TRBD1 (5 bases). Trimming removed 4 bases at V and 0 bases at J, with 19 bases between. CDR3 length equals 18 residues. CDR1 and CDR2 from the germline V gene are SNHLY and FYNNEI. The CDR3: CASSVTRTIAYSNQPQHF. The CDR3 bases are TGTGCCAGCAGTGTTACCCGGACAATCGCCTATAGCAATCAGCCCCAGCATTTT.

Here the CDR3 DNA reads TGTGCCAGCAGCTTGGGATTGGGCTCCGGCACAGATACGCAGTATTTT. Protein product: CASSLGLGSGTDTQYF. This chain connects TRBV5-4 to TRBJ2-3; D is uncertain. The CDR3 totals 16 residues. Deletions cut 0 bases from V and 1 base from J, with 12 bases between. The germline V gene has CDR1 SGHNT and CDR2 YYREEE (reference sequence).

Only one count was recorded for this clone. In DNA, the CDR3 is TGTGCCAGCAGTCGGGACAGGGCCCACAATCAGCCCCAGCATTTT. It is translated as CASSRDRAHNQPQHF. The chain uses TRBV6-6 and TRBJ1-5; 9 bases fit TRBD1. Germline lookup yields CDR1 MNHNY and CDR2 SVGAGI (reference sequence). The CDR3 consists of 15 residues. The ends lost 5 bases at V and 3 bases at J; junction bases unmatched: 5.

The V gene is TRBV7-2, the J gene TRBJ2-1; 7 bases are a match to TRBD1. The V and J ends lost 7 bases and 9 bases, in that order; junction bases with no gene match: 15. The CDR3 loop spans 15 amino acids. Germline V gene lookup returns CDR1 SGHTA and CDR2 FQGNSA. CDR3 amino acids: CASKHSRGLLGEQFF. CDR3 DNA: TGTGCCAGCAAACATAGCAGGGGGTTACTGGGTGAGCAGTTCTTC.

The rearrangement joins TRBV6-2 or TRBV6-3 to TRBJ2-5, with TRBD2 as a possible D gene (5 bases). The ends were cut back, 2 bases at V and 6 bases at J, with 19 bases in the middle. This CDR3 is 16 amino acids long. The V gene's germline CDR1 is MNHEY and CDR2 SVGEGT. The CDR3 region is CASSYRRSGNMKTQYF. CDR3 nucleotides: TGTGCCAGCAGTTACAGACGATCGGGGAATATGAAGACCCAGTACTTC.

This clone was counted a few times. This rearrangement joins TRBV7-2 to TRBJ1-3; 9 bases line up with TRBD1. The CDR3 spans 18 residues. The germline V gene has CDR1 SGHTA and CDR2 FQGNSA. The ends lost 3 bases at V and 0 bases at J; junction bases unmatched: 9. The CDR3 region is CASSLHRTGAISGNTIYF. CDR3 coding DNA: TGTGCCAGCAGCTTGCATAGGACAGGGGCTATCTCTGGAAACACCATATATTTT.

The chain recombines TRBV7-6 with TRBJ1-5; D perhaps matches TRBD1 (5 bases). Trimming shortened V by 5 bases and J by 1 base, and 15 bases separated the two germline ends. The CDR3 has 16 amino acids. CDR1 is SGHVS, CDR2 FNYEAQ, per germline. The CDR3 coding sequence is TGTGCCAGCAGCCCCGGGTTCGGGGGAAGCAATCAGCCCCAGCATTTT. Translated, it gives CASSPGFGGSNQPQHF.

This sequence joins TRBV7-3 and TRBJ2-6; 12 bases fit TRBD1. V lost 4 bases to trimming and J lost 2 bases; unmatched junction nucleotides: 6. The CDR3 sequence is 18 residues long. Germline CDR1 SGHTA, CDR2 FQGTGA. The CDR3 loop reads CASSSGQGAWTGANVLTF. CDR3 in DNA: TGTGCCAGCAGCTCGGGACAGGGGGCGTGGACTGGGGCCAACGTCCTGACTTTC. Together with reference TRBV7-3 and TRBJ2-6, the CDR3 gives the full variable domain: GAGVSQTPSNKVTEKGKYVELRCDPISGHTALYWYRQSLGQGPEFLIYFQGTGAADDSGLPNDRFFAVRPEGSVSTLKIQRTERGDSAVYLCASSSGQGAWTGANVLTFGAGSRLTVL.

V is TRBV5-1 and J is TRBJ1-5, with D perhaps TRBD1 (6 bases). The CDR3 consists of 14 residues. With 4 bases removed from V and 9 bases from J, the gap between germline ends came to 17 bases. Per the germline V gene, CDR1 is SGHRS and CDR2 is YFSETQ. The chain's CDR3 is CASSTGQSSGPQHF. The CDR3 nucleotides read TGCGCCAGCAGCACCGGACAGAGCTCGGGGCCCCAGCATTTT.